This paragraph reports one TCR beta chain. Its cognate antigen is unknown. Germline V lookup: CDR1 MGHRA, CDR2 YSYEKL. This CDR3 spans 17 amino acids. PCR was performed using 60 Vbeta and 13 Jbeta primers. Assay: immunoSEQ multiplex PCR; the TCRdb copy retains only in-frame clones and omits some. The data show 150,000 or so clones, around 82% seen once. These data originate in a study of cytomegalovirus exposure and HLA in healthy donors. Overall study: There were roughly 120 million unique TCR beta sequences, drawn from approximately 180 million T cells, in an earlier analysis. Within the Caucasian-associated ancestry cluster were roughly 79% of the roughly 430 genotyped donors. Findings of the study overall: Later analysis associated a missense DCLRE1C variant with TCR beta V- and J-gene trimming. CMV serostatus stood as the only immune exposure information on hand.

The chain couples TRBV4-1 to TRBJ2-5; 9 positions match TRBD2. TRBJ2-7 matches the DNA end more closely, so the J call is doubtful. The sequence derives from a boy aged 2 to 10 in good health and CMV-seronegative. Sequencing used PBMCs. The CDR3 reads CASSQVDSGSSRYEQYF. The CDR3 DNA follows: TGCGCCAGCAGCCAAGTTGATAGCGGGAGCTCGCGATACGAGCAGTACTTC.